The 31 T cell receptor beta chains given below trace back to one sample, sequenced in a study of CD8 T cells in Susac syndrome. Reverse transcription of about 0.5 to 1 ug RNA used random hexamers. TCRdb reprocessed the immunoSEQ multiplex PCR reads via MiXCR and lists one record per CDR3 protein. The table lists some 240,000 distinct CDR3 sequences, almost 97% of them singletons, with 0.1% in the top ten. The sequencing input was CD4+ T cells from PBMCs. Receptor source: a human donor with Susac syndrome.

The gene calls are TRBV7-9 and TRBJ2-3, with 8 bases fitting TRBD2. This CDR3 has 14 amino acids. Per germline, CDR1 SEHNR and CDR2 FQNEAQ (reference sequence). The V segment lost 5 bases and the J segment 2 bases; nucleotides outside the gene matches: 3. CDR3 nucleotides: TGTGCCAGCAGCCCACTAGCGGTCACAGATACGCAGTATTTT. Its translation: CASSPLAVTDTQYF.

The V and J genes are TRBV29-1 and TRBJ1-5; D unresolved. CDR1 and CDR2 from the germline V gene are SQVTM and ANQGSEA. V was clipped by 6 bases and J by 5 bases, with 14 bases between them. The CDR3 spans 13 residues. The DNA for the CDR3 is TGCAGCGTCGGAAAGGGTTGGGATCAGCCCCAGCATTTT. This codes for CSVGKGWDQPQHF.

The J gene is TRBJ2-7, the V gene TRBV29-1; D not resolved. The germline gives CDR1 SQVTM, CDR2 ANQGSEA. The germline V and J ends were trimmed by 6 bases and 0 bases, with 6 bases remaining between them. The CDR3 spans 11 residues. This chain's CDR3 is CSVAVSYEQYF. CDR3 nucleotide sequence: TGCAGCGTGGCCGTCTCCTACGAGCAGTACTTC.

V usage is TRBV20-1 and J usage is TRBJ1-1; D is uncertain. This CDR3 is built from 13 residues. The V end lost 3 bases, the J end lost 1 base, and 9 bases lay between the germline ends. The V gene's germline CDR1 is DFQATT and CDR2 SNEGSKA (reference sequence). DNA of the CDR3: TGCAGTGCTAGTCCGGACGGGAACACTGAAGCTTTCTTT. Translated, it gives CSASPDGNTEAFF.

This chain links TRBV3-1 with TRBJ2-1, with 9 positions matching TRBD2. V dropped 5 bases and J dropped 10; count of bases not matched to a gene: 6. CDR1 is LGHDT, CDR2 YNNKEL, per germline (reference sequence). The CDR3 consists of 13 residues. CDR3 sequence (DNA): TGTGCCAGCAGCTATAGCGGGAGCTTCGAGCAGTTCTTC. Amino acid sequence: CASSYSGSFEQFF.

The chain carries TRBV2 and TRBJ2-7; 8 bases map to TRBD2. V was clipped by 4 bases and J by 7 bases; unmatched bases: 12. Germline V gene data show CDR1 as SNHLY and CDR2 as FYNNEI. There are 15 residues in the CDR3. The CDR3 nucleotides are TGTGCCAGCAGTGGGGGTAGCGGGAAATCGAGAGAGCAGTACTTC. Residues: CASSGGSGKSREQYF.

This clonotype was counted only a few times. V is TRBV28 and J is TRBJ2-6, with unresolved D. Looked up from germline, CDR1 is MDHEN and CDR2 is SYDVKM. The CDR3 runs 13 residues. Trimming removed 7 bases from V and 1 base from J, with 5 bases in between. The CDR3 DNA reads TGTGCCAGCATATCTTCTGGGGCCAACGTCCTGACTTTC. It yields the protein CASISSGANVLTF. The whole variable domain, remainder taken from reference TRBV28 and TRBJ2-6, is DVKVTQSSRYLVKRTGEKVFLECVQDMDHENMFWYRQDPGLGLRLIYFSYDVKMKEKGDIPEGYSVSREKKERFSLILESASTNQTSMYLCASISSGANVLTFGAGSRLTVL.

This clonotype has just one count. The genes are TRBV5-1 and TRBJ2-7; the D gene is possibly TRBD1 (5 bases). CDR1 and CDR2 from the germline V gene are SGHRS and YFSETQ. The length of the CDR3 is 13 residues. The V end was cut by 0 bases, the J end by 5 bases, with 9 bases between. The CDR3 DNA reads TGCGCCAGCAGCTTGGAACAGGTCAACGAGCAGTACTTC. Translating it yields CASSLEQVNEQYF.

V gene TRBV9 combines with J gene TRBJ1-4; D ambiguous. The CDR3 covers 11 residues. Germline CDR1 and CDR2: SGDLS and YYNGEE. V gave up 9 bases and J gave up 7 bases, with 10 bases separating them. The CDR3 sequence is CATVGVEKLFF. The CDR3 bases are TGTGCCACAGTGGGTGTTGAAAAACTGTTTTTT.

This chain uses TRBV9 with TRBJ2-7; D call uncertain. V was shortened by 1 base and J by 5 bases, with 10 bases between the two germline ends. The CDR3 is 13 amino acids. The germline V gene encodes CDR1 SGDLS and CDR2 YYNGEE. The CDR3 DNA reads TGTGCCAGCAGCGTAAACGGCCAGCACGAGCAGTACTTC. Translating gives CASSVNGQHEQYF.

The chain joins TRBV29-1 to TRBJ1-4, with D uncertain. Between the trimmed V and J ends, which lost 4 bases and 0 bases, there was a span of 12 bases. Germline V gene data show CDR1 as SQVTM and CDR2 as ANQGSEA. The CDR3 consists of 15 residues. The CDR3 nucleotides are TGCAGCGTTGCAGACTTTCCTGCAACTAATGAAAAACTGTTTTTT. Translating gives CSVADFPATNEKLFF.

This chain joins TRBV3-1 and TRBJ2-2; 15 positions agree with TRBD2. There are 18 residues in the CDR3. CDR1 LGHDT and CDR2 YNNKEL come from the germline V gene (reference sequence). Trimming cost V 1 base and J 5 bases; bases outside gene matches: 5. The CDR3: CASSQGGLAGGGTGELFF. DNA of the CDR3: TGTGCCAGCAGCCAAGGGGGACTAGCGGGAGGAGGGACCGGGGAGCTGTTTTTT.

Only one count was recorded for this clonotype. V usage is TRBV29-1 and J usage is TRBJ2-1; 10 bases line up with TRBD2. V dropped 5 bases and J dropped 6; count of bases not matched to a gene: 13. The CDR3 covers 16 residues. Germline loops: CDR1 SQVTM, CDR2 ANQGSEA. This CDR3 reads CSVLGTLAGEANEQFF. The CDR3 coding sequence is TGCAGCGTTCTAGGGACTCTAGCGGGAGAGGCCAATGAGCAGTTCTTC.

The gene calls are TRBV5-6 and TRBJ1-1; no definite D call. There are 14 residues in the CDR3. The germline V and J ends were trimmed by 0 bases and 3 bases, with 9 bases remaining between them. CDR1 is SGHDT, CDR2 YYEEEE, per germline. CDR3 residues: CASSLGIRDTEAFF. The CDR3 DNA reads TGTGCCAGCAGCTTGGGTATCCGGGACACTGAAGCTTTCTTT.

V usage is TRBV4-2 and J usage is TRBJ2-5, with D unresolved. From germline, CDR1 is LGHNA and CDR2 YNFKEQ. V dropped 1 base and J dropped 5 bases, with 8 bases sitting between them. This CDR3 contains 13 residues. The CDR3 region is CASSQGLEETQYF. The CDR3 bases are TGTGCCAGCAGCCAAGGACTGGAGGAGACCCAGTACTTC.

The chain links TRBV18 to TRBJ1-1; possible D gene TRBD1, 6 bases. This CDR3 contains 15 residues. Per the germline V gene, CDR1 is KGHSH and CDR2 is LQKENI. V shed 2 bases and J shed 2 bases, with 12 bases lying between them. CDR3 sequence (DNA): TGTGCCAGCTCACCAGATATGGACAGAAACACTGAAGCTTTCTTT. It translates to CASSPDMDRNTEAFF.

The rearrangement uses TRBV4-2 and TRBJ2-1; TRBD2 matches at 9 bases. J gave up 8 bases and V 1 base, and 3 bases lay outside the gene matches. In germline, CDR1 is LGHNA, CDR2 YNFKEQ. This CDR3 contains 14 residues. The DNA of the CDR3 is TGTGCCAGCAGCCAAGGAGCGGGAGGATATGAGCAGTTCTTC. Its protein is CASSQGAGGYEQFF.

The chain couples TRBV6-6 to TRBJ2-7; 7 nucleotides match TRBD1. Unmatched junction bases numbered 3, after V lost 0 bases and J lost 4 bases. This CDR3 has 14 residues. Germline values: CDR1 MNHNY, CDR2 SVGAGI (reference sequence). This chain's CDR3 is CASSYSKGQYEQYF. In DNA form, the CDR3 reads TGTGCCAGCAGTTACTCGAAGGGACAGTACGAGCAGTACTTC.

The rearrangement uses TRBV27 and TRBJ1-4; tentatively, D is TRBD1 (5 bases). Germline-derived CDR1 and CDR2 are MNHEY and SMNVEV (reference sequence). CDR3 length equals 15 residues. Between the trimmed V and J ends, which lost 8 bases and 5 bases, there was a span of 18 bases. The CDR3 region is CASRKPGTGNEKLFF. Written as DNA, the CDR3 is TGTGCCAGCCGAAAGCCCGGGACGGGGAATGAAAAACTGTTTTTT.

The chain combines TRBV10-3 with TRBJ2-4; D uncertain. The CDR3 totals 11 residues. Trimming shortened V by 0 bases and J by 11 bases, and 5 bases separated the two germline ends. Germline V gene lookup returns CDR1 ENHRY and CDR2 SYGVKD. CDR3 amino acids: CAISESSLQYF. CDR3 in DNA: TGTGCCATCAGTGAGTCATCTCTTCAGTACTTC.

This chain uses TRBV30 with TRBJ1-1; D ambiguous. The CDR3 length is 13 residues. Germline V lookup: CDR1 GTSNPN, CDR2 SVGIG (reference sequence). Trimming cost V 2 bases and J 6 bases, with 13 bases left between them. The CDR3 coding sequence is TGTGCCTGGAGTTTCACATGGATTGCTGAAGCTTTCTTT. This gives the protein CAWSFTWIAEAFF.

The chain links TRBV30 to TRBJ1-5; TRBD1 matches at 7 bases. Germline assignment: CDR1 GTSNPN and CDR2 SVGIG (reference sequence). Losses at the gene ends were 0 bases for V and 0 bases for J; bases not matched to a gene: 2. This CDR3 is built from 15 residues. The CDR3 DNA follows: TGTGCCTGGAGTGTAGGGACAGATAGCAATCAGCCCCAGCATTTT. Translating it yields CAWSVGTDSNQPQHF. Combining the CDR3 with reference TRBV30 and TRBJ1-5 gives the whole variable domain SQTIHQWPATLVQPVGSPLSLECTVEGTSNPNLYWYRQAAGRGLQLLFYSVGIGQISSEVPQNLSASRPQDRQFILSSKKLLLSDSGFYLCAWSVGTDSNQPQHFGDGTRLSIL.

The chain uses TRBV5-1 and TRBJ2-7; 14 nucleotides match TRBD2. Germline trimming cut 3 bases from V and 5 bases from J; bases unmatched to any gene: 7. Germline assignment: CDR1 SGHRS and CDR2 YFSETQ. There are 16 residues in the CDR3. CDR3 DNA: TGCGCCAGCAGCTCCGGGACTAGCGGGAGTACGAACGAGCAGTACTTC. Protein sequence: CASSSGTSGSTNEQYF. Full variable domain (outside the CDR3, taken from reference TRBV5-1 and TRBJ2-7): KAGVTQTPRYLIKTRGQQVTLSCSPISGHRSVSWYQQTPGQGLQFLFEYFSETQRNKGNFPGRFSGRQFSNSRSEMNVSTLELGDSALYLCASSSGTSGSTNEQYFGPGTRLTVT.

The chain recombines TRBV4-1 with TRBJ1-3; no reliable D call. The length of the CDR3 is 14 residues. Germline values: CDR1 MGHRA, CDR2 YSYEKL. The V end was cut by 3 bases, the J end by 3 bases, with 9 bases between. The CDR3 DNA is TGCGCCAGCAGCCAGGATTTCTATGGAAACACCATATATTTT. It encodes CASSQDFYGNTIYF.

The chain couples TRBV4-1 to TRBJ2-7; 10 positions agree with TRBD1. This CDR3 is 16 amino acids long. After removal of 1 base from V and 6 bases from J, the junction contained 9 bases not matched to a gene. Germline values: CDR1 MGHRA, CDR2 YSYEKL. The CDR3 DNA reads as TGCGCCAGCAGCCAAGTACCGGGACAGGGGTTCGGCGAGCAGTACTTC. Protein: CASSQVPGQGFGEQYF.

The rearrangement uses TRBV24-1 and TRBJ2-5; a weak D match, TRBD2 (5 bases). This CDR3 contains 15 residues. V was cut by 5 bases and J by 7 bases, with 19 bases left in between. Germline V gives CDR1 KGHDR, CDR2 SFDVKD. The CDR3 spells CATSGVTLQGGTQYF. The CDR3, as DNA: TGTGCCACCAGTGGAGTTACGCTTCAAGGAGGGACCCAGTACTTC.

This clonotype was counted once. The rearrangement joins TRBV7-6 to TRBJ2-1; D is undetermined. The ends were cut back, 5 bases at V and 4 bases at J, with 6 bases in the middle. Germline CDR1 is SGHVS and CDR2 is FNYEAQ. This CDR3 is 12 amino acids long. The CDR3 sequence: CASSMKYNEQFF. The DNA of the CDR3 is TGTGCCAGCAGCATGAAATACAATGAGCAGTTCTTC.

The V gene is TRBV28, the J gene TRBJ1-1; TRBD1 agrees at 11 bases. The CDR3 spans 16 residues. V lost 5 bases and J lost 8; bases outside the gene matches: 13. Germline CDR1 is MDHEN and CDR2 is SYDVKM. CDR3: CASSIISGQGAAEAFF. The CDR3 DNA is TGTGCCAGCAGTATAATATCCGGACAGGGGGCAGCCGAAGCTTTCTTT.

The chain carries TRBV30 and TRBJ2-1; D remains unclear. The V end lost 5 bases, the J end lost 5 bases, and 13 bases lay between the germline ends. The CDR3 is 13 amino acids. From germline, CDR1 is GTSNPN and CDR2 SVGIG (reference sequence). The CDR3 region is CAWVRRRHNEQFF. The CDR3 nucleotides are TGTGCCTGGGTCAGACGACGACACAATGAGCAGTTCTTC.

This chain uses TRBV7-3 with TRBJ2-6, with a possible D match to TRBD1 (5 bases). The ends were cut back, 3 bases at V and 4 bases at J, with 13 bases in the middle. The CDR3 sequence is 16 residues long. Germline lookup yields CDR1 SGHTA and CDR2 FQGTGA. CDR3 nucleotide sequence: TGTGCCAGCAGCTTCTTGGGGCTAGGGGGGGCCAACGTCCTGACTTTC. Its translation is CASSFLGLGGANVLTF.

The V call is TRBV24-1, the J call TRBJ2-2; 7 nucleotides match TRBD1. CDR1 is KGHDR and CDR2 is SFDVKD in the germline V gene. The J segment lost 7 bases and the V segment lost 2 bases, leaving 6 bases of the junction unmatched. This CDR3 region has 15 residues. The CDR3: CATSDSTGKDGELFF. The CDR3 DNA reads TGTGCCACCAGTGATTCGACAGGGAAAGACGGGGAGCTGTTTTTT.